This TCR beta chain emerged from a study of beta chain features in type 1 diabetes. Study-level findings and limits: Shortening that was moderate but significant affected the TCRB CDR3s of Type 1 diabetes patients in all four CD4+ subsets.

CD4+ cells of the naive, central memory, regulatory and stem cell-like memory types were sorted via CD45RO/CCR7/CD25/CD127/CD95/CD27. To note about this clone: What it recognizes is unknown.

Every isolated RNA sample was fully reverse transcribed, so sequencing captured expressed TCRB transcripts. Method: immunoSEQ multiplex PCR; TCRdb's copy keeps in-frame clones and lacks some. Here the sample spans 50,000 to 70,000 clones, 40% to 60% being singletons. The sample consisted of Tregs from blood. The source of this sequence is a woman in her thirties or forties with type 1 diabetes.

In DNA form, the CDR3 reads TGTGCCAGCAGCCAAGATGGGACAGGTCGGGACATTCAGTACTTC. Amino acid sequence: CASSQDGTGRDIQYF. The chain employs TRBV4-2 and TRBJ2-4, with 8 bases fitting TRBD1. The CDR3 extends over 15 amino acids. J lost 8 bases, V lost 0 bases, and 6 bases had no gene match. CDR1 is LGHNA and CDR2 is YNFKEQ in the germline V gene.